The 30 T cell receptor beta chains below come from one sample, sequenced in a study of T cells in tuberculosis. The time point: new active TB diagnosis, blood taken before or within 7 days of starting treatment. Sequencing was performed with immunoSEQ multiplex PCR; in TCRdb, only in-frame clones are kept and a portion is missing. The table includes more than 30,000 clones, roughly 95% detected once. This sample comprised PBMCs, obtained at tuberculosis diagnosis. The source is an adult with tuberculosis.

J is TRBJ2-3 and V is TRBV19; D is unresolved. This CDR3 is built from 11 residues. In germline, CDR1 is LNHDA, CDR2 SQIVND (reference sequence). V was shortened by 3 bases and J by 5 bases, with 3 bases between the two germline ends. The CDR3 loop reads CASSIQDTQYF. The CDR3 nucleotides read TGTGCCAGTAGTATTCAAGATACGCAGTATTTT.

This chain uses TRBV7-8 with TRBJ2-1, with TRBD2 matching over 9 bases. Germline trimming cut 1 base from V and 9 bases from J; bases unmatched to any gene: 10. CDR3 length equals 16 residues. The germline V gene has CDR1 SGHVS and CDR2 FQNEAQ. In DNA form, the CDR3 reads TGTGCCAGCAGCTTAGTAAACAGCGGGGGGCGGAGTGAGCAGTTCTTC. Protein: CASSLVNSGGRSEQFF.

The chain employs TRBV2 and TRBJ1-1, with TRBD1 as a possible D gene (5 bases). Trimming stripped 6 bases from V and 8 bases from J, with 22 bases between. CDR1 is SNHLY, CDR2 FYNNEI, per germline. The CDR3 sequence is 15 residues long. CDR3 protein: CASRRRGGDGTEAFF. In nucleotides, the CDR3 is TGTGCCAGCAGGCGGCGTGGCGGGGACGGAACAGAAGCTTTCTTT.

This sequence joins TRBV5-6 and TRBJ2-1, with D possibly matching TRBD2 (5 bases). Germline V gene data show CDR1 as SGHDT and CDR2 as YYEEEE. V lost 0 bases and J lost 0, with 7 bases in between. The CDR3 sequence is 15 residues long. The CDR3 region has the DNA TGTGCCAGCAGCTTGGACCGGGACTCCTACAATGAGCAGTTCTTC. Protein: CASSLDRDSYNEQFF.

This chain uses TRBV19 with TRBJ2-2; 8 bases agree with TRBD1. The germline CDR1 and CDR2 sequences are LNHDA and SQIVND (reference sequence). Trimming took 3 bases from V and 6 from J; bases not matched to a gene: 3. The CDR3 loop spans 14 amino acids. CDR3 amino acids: CASSIDRGSGELFF. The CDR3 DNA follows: TGTGCCAGTAGTATCGACAGGGGTTCCGGGGAGCTGTTTTTT. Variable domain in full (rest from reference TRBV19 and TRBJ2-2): DGGITQSPKYLFRKEGQNVTLSCEQNLNHDAMYWYRQDPGQGLRLIYYSQIVNDFQKGDIAEGYSVSREKKESFPLTVTSAQKNPTAFYLCASSIDRGSGELFFGEGSRLTVL.

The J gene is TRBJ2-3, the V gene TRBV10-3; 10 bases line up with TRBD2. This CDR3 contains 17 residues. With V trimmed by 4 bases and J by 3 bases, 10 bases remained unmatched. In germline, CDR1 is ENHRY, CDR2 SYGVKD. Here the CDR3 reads CAISARGAGGPTDTQYF. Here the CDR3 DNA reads TGTGCCATCAGTGCCCGGGGAGCGGGGGGGCCGACAGATACGCAGTATTTT.

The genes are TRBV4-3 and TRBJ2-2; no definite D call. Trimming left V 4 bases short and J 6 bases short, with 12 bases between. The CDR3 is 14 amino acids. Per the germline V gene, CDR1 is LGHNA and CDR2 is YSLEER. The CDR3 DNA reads TGCGCCAGCAGCCCTACCTCCCCCGCCGGGGAGCTGTTTTTT. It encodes CASSPTSPAGELFF.

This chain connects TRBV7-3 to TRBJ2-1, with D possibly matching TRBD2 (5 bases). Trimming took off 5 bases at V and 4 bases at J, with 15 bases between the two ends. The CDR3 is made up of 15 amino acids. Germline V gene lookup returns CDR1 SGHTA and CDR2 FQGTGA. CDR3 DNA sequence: TGTGCCAGCAGCCCAACTCTGGACTCTTACAATGAGCAGTTCTTC. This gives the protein CASSPTLDSYNEQFF.

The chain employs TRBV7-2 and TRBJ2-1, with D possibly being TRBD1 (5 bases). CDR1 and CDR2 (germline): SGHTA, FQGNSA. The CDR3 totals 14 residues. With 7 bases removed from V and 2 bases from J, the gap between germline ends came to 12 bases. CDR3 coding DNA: TGTGCCAGCAAGGTTAGCAGGGCCTACAATGAGCAGTTCTTC. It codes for CASKVSRAYNEQFF.

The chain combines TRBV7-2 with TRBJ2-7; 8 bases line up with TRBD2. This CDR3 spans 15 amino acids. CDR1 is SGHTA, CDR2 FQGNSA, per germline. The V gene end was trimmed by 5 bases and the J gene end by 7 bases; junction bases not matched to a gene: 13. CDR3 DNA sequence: TGTGCCAGCAGCCCTCAACGGGGGGGCTTATCGGAGCAGTACTTC. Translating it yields CASSPQRGGLSEQYF.

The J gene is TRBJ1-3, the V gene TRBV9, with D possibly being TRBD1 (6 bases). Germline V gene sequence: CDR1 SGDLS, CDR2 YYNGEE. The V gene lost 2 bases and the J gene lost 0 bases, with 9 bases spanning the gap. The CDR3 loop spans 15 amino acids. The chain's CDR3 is CASSVGQNSGNTIYF. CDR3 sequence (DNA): TGTGCCAGCAGCGTCGGACAGAACTCTGGAAACACCATATATTTT.

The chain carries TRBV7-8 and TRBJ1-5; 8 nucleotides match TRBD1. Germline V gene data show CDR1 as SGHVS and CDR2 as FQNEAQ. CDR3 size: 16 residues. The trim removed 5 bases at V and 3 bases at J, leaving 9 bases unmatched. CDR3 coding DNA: TGTGCCAGCAGCCAGACAGGGGTGACAGACAATCAGCCCCAGCATTTT. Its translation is CASSQTGVTDNQPQHF.

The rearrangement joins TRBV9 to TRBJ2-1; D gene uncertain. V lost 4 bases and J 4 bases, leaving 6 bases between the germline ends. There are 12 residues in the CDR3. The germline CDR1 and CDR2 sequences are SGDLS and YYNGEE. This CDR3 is CASSRAYNEQFF. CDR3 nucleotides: TGTGCCAGCAGCCGTGCGTACAATGAGCAGTTCTTC.

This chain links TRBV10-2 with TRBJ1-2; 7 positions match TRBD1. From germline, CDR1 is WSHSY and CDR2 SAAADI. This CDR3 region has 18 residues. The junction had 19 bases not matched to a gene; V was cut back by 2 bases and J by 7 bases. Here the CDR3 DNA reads TGCGCCAGCAGTGAGAGGGACAGCGTTCAGGAGATTGTCCGTGGCTACACCTTC. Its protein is CASSERDSVQEIVRGYTF.

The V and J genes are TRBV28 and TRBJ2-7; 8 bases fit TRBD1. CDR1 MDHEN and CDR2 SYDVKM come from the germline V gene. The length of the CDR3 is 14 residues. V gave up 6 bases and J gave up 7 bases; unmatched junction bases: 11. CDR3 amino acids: CASSQVRGLGEQYF. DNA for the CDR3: TGTGCCAGCAGCCAGGTCAGGGGGCTCGGGGAGCAGTACTTC.

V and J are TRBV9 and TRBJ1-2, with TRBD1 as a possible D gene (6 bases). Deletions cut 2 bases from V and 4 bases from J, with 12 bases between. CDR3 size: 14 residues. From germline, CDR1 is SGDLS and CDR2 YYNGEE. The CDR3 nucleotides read TGTGCCAGCAGCGTCACAGGGACGACCTATGGCTACACCTTC. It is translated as CASSVTGTTYGYTF.

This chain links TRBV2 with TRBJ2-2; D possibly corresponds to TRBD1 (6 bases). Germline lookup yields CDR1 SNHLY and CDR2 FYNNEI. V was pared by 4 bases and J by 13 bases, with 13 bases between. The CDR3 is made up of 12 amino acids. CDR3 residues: CASSADQGRLFF. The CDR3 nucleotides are TGTGCCAGCAGTGCGGACCAGGGGAGGCTGTTTTTT.

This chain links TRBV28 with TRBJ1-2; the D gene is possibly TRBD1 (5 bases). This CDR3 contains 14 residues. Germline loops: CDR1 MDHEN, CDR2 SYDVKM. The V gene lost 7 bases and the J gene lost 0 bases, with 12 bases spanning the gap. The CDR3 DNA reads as TGTGCCAGCACCCAGGACAAGCCTAACTATGGCTACACCTTC. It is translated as CASTQDKPNYGYTF.

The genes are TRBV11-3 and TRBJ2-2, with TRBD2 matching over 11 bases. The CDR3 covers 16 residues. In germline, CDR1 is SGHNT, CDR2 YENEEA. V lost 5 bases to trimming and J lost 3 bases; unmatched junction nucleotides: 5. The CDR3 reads CASSLLAGGDTGELFF. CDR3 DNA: TGTGCCAGCAGCCTCCTAGCGGGGGGCGACACCGGGGAGCTGTTTTTT. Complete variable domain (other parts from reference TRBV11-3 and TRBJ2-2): EAGVVQSPRYKIIEKKQPVAFWCNPISGHNTLYWYLQNLGQGPELLIRYENEEAVDDSQLPKDRFSAERLKGVDSTLKIQPAELGDSAVYLCASSLLAGGDTGELFFGEGSRLTVL.

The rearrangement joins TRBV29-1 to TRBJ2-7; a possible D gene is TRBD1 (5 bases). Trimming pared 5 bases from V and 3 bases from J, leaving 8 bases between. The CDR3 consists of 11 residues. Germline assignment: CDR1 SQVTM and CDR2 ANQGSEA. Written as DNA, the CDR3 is TGCAGCGTTACCAGGGACTACGAGCAGTACTTC. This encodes CSVTRDYEQYF.

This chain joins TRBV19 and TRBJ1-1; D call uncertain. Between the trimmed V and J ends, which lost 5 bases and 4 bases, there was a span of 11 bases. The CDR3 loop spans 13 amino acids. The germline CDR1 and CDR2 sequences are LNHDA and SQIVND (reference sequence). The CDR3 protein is CASSSGIFTEAFF. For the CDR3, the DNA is TGTGCCAGTAGTTCCGGGATCTTCACTGAAGCTTTCTTT. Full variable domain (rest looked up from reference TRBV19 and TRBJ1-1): DGGITQSPKYLFRKEGQNVTLSCEQNLNHDAMYWYRQDPGQGLRLIYYSQIVNDFQKGDIAEGYSVSREKKESFPLTVTSAQKNPTAFYLCASSSGIFTEAFFGQGTRLTVV.

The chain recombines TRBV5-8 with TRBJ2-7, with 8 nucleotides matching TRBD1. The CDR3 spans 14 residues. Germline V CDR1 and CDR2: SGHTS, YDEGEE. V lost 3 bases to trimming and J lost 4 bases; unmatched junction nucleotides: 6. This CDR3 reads CASSSGQGRYEQYF. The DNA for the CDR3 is TGTGCCAGCAGCTCTGGACAGGGCCGATACGAGCAGTACTTC.

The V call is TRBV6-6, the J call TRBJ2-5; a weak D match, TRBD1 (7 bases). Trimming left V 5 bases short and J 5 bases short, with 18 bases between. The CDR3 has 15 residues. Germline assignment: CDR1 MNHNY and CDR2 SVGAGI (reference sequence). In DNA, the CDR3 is TGTGCCAGCAGTCGCGGGACAGCCCAACCGGAGACCCAGTACTTC. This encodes CASSRGTAQPETQYF.

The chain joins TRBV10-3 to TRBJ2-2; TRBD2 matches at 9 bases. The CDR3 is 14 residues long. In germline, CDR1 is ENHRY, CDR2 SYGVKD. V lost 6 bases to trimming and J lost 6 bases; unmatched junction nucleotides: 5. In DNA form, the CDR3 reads TGTGCCATCAGCTGGACTAGCGCGGCCGGGGAGCTGTTTTTT. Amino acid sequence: CAISWTSAAGELFF.

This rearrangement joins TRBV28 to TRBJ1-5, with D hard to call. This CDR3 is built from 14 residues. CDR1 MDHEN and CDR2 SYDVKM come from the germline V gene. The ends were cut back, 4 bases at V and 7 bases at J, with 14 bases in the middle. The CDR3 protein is CASSWAPGGQPQHF. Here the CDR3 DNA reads TGTGCCAGCAGTTGGGCCCCGGGAGGACAGCCCCAGCATTTT.

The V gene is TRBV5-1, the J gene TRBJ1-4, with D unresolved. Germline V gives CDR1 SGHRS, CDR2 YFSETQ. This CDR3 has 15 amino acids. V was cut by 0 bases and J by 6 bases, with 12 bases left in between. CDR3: CASSLVGEFYEKLFF. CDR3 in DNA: TGCGCCAGCAGCTTGGTCGGGGAGTTTTATGAAAAACTGTTTTTT.

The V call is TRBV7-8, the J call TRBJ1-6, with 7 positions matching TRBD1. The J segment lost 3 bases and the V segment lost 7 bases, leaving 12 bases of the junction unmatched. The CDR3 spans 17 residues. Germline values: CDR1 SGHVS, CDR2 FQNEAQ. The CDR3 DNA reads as TGTGCCAGCACCCGAGACAGGGCCCCAATCTATAATTCACCCCTCCACTTT. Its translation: CASTRDRAPIYNSPLHF. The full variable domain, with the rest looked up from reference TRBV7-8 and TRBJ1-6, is GAGVSQSPRYKVAKRGQDVALRCDPISGHVSLFWYQQALGQGPEFLTYFQNEAQLDKSGLPSDRFFAERPEGSVSTLKIQRTQQEDSAVYLCASTRDRAPIYNSPLHFGNGTRLTVT.

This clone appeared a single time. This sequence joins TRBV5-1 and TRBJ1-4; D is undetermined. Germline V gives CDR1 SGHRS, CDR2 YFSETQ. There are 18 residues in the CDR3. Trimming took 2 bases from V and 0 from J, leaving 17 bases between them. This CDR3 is CASSLTGNSPTTNEKLFF. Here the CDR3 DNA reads TGCGCCAGCAGCTTAACCGGGAATTCCCCGACAACTAATGAAAAACTGTTTTTT.

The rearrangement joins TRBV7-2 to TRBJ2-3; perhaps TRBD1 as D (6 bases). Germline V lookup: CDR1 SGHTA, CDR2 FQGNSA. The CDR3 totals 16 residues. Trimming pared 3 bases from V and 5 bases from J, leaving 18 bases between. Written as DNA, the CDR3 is TGTGCCAGCAGCTTCTCGACAGGTACCGGAGGAGATACGCAGTATTTT. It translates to CASSFSTGTGGDTQYF.

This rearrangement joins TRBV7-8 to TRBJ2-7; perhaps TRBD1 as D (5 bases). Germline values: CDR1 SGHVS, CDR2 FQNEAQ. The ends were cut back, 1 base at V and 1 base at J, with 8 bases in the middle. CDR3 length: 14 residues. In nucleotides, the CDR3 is TGTGCCAGCAGCTTAGGGACACTGTCCTACGAGCAGTACTTC. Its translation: CASSLGTLSYEQYF. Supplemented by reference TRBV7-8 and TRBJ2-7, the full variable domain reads GAGVSQSPRYKVAKRGQDVALRCDPISGHVSLFWYQQALGQGPEFLTYFQNEAQLDKSGLPSDRFFAERPEGSVSTLKIQRTQQEDSAVYLCASSLGTLSYEQYFGPGTRLTVT.